This T cell receptor (beta chain) was profiled in a study of cytotoxic CD8 clonotypes in ibrutinib-treated CLL. Overall study: Results showed approximately 25 partial and 2 complete responses; following median roughly 66 months, 14 remained remitted, roughly 12 advanced. Sample averages reached about 260,000 productive templates and almost 95,000 productive rearrangements. Study results and limitations: Patients with sustained remission and those progressing were sampled at differing times. At baseline, clonality was higher than in age-matched healthy donors and correlated with CD8+ counts.

On this clone itself: Antigen specificity is unknown.

The protocol was immunoSEQ multiplex PCR, while the TCRdb copy is restricted to in-frame clones and leaves out a portion. The sample records 68,000 or so clones, 68% being singletons. CDR1 and CDR2 (germline): MGHRA, YSYEKL. The CDR3 length is 19 residues. After removal of 2 bases from V and 4 bases from J, the junction contained 16 bases not matched to a gene. Sequenced here: PBMCs, sampled after 12 months of ibrutinib treatment. V gene TRBV4-1 combines with J gene TRBJ1-1; 10 bases align to TRBD1. The clonotype was recovered from a human donor with chronic lymphocytic leukemia. CDR3 region: CASSQNPTGGHPVGTEAFF. The CDR3, as DNA: TGCGCCAGCAGCCAAAACCCGACAGGGGGCCACCCCGTTGGCACTGAAGCTTTCTTT.